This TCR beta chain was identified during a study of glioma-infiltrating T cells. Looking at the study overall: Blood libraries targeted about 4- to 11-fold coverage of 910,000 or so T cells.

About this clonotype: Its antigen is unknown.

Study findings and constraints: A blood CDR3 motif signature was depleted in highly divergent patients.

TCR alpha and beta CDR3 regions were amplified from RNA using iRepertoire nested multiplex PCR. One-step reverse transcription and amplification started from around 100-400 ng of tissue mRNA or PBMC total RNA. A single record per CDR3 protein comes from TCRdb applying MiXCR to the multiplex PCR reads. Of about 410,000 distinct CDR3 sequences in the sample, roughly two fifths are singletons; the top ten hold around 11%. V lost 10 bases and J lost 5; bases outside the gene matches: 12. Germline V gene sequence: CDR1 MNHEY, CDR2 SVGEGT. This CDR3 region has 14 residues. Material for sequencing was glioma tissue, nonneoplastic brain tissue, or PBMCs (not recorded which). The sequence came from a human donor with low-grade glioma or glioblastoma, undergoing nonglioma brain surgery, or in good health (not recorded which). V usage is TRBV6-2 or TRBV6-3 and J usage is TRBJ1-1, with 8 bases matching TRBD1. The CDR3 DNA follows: TGTGCCACCAGGACAGGGCACTTAGGGACTGAAGCTTTCTTT. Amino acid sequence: CATRTGHLGTEAFF.